A single sample gave rise to the 27 T cell receptor beta chains below, sequenced in a study of cytotoxic CD8 clonotypes in ibrutinib-treated CLL. TCRdb's copy holds only in-frame clones and misses some; the assay was immunoSEQ multiplex PCR. This sample yields about 50,000 clones, of which roughly 49% are seen a single time; 20% to 30% belongs to the top ten. Specimen: PBMCs, collected at disease progression, from a patient treated with ibrutinib. Every receptor here comes from a human donor with chronic lymphocytic leukemia.

The chain uses TRBV5-1 and TRBJ2-2, with 11 bases identical to TRBD2. CDR3 size: 14 residues. CDR1 and CDR2 from the germline V gene are SGHRS and YFSETQ. The trim removed 5 bases at V and 9 bases at J, leaving 6 bases unmatched. For the CDR3, the DNA is TGCGCCAGCAGATCCACTAGCGGGGGTAGGGAGCTGTTTTTT. This encodes CASRSTSGGRELFF.

The V call is TRBV7-3, the J call TRBJ2-1; D possibly matches TRBD1 or TRBD2 (5 bases each). Per germline, CDR1 SGHTA and CDR2 FQGTGA. CDR3 length: 13 residues. The germline V and J ends were trimmed by 2 bases and 8 bases, with 10 bases remaining between them. Here the CDR3 reads CASSLSEGHEQFF. CDR3 coding DNA: TGTGCCAGCAGCTTATCTGAGGGGCATGAGCAGTTCTTC.

In the case of this clone: A much bigger clone sits one base away, suggesting this may be a read error. In nucleotides, the CDR3 is TGTGCCAGCAGCCTCTTACCCGGGACTAGCGGGGGGGGCTGGGAGACCCAGTACTTC. It specifies CASSLLPGTSGGGWETQYF. V gene TRBV11-3 combines with J gene TRBJ2-5; 16 nucleotides align to TRBD2. Looked up from germline, CDR1 is SGHNT and CDR2 is YENEEA. With V trimmed by 5 bases and J by 5 bases, 14 bases remained unmatched. The CDR3 runs to 19 residues.

The chain recombines TRBV7-2 with TRBJ2-1; D call uncertain. Trimming removed 4 bases at V and 4 bases at J, with 11 bases between. The germline CDR1 and CDR2 sequences are SGHTA and FQGNSA. This CDR3 contains 14 residues. CDR3 coding DNA: TGTGCCAGCAGCTCTCCGACTCGGTACAATGAGCAGTTCTTC. As protein: CASSSPTRYNEQFF.

This chain links TRBV2 with TRBJ1-1; D uncertain. Germline CDR1 is SNHLY and CDR2 is FYNNEI. The CDR3 is 14 amino acids. V lost 3 bases and J 2 bases, leaving 10 bases between the germline ends. The CDR3 bases are TGTGCCAGCAGTGATCGCTCCACCAACACTGAAGCTTTCTTT. Residues: CASSDRSTNTEAFF.

This clone was detected ten times or more. This sequence joins TRBV5-1 and TRBJ1-2; 11 nucleotides line up with TRBD1. The CDR3 covers 13 residues. The J segment lost 8 bases and the V segment lost 4 bases, leaving 4 bases of the junction unmatched. CDR1 SGHRS and CDR2 YFSETQ come from the germline V gene. CDR3 nucleotides: TGCGCCAGCAGCCTAGGACAGGGGGCCGGCTACACCTTC. Encoded protein: CASSLGQGAGYTF.

This clone was counted only a few times. The rearrangement joins TRBV30 to TRBJ2-6, with D possibly matching TRBD2 (5 bases). The CDR3 runs 16 residues. CDR1 GTSNPN and CDR2 SVGIG come from the germline V gene (reference sequence). Trimming took 0 bases from V and 2 from J, leaving 11 bases between them. This CDR3 is CAWSVGSGPGANVLTF. Written as DNA, the CDR3 is TGTGCCTGGAGTGTAGGGAGTGGGCCTGGGGCCAACGTCCTGACTTTC.

CDR3 nucleotides: TGTGCCAGCAGCCCAAGTTACTCTGGAAACACCATATATTTT. Translating gives CASSPSYSGNTIYF. The chain joins TRBV9 to TRBJ1-3; D unclear. Looked up from germline, CDR1 is SGDLS and CDR2 is YYNGEE. The V end lost 4 bases, the J end lost 0 bases, and 8 bases lay between the germline ends. The CDR3 sequence is 14 residues long.

This clone was observed a handful of times. V is TRBV5-1 and J is TRBJ2-7; 7 nucleotides align to TRBD1. CDR1 and CDR2 (germline): SGHRS, YFSETQ. This CDR3 region has 15 residues. V was clipped by 0 bases and J by 5 bases; unmatched bases: 8. The CDR3 coding sequence is TGCGCCAGCAGCTTGGGGGCCACAGGGGAAAACGAGCAGTACTTC. Protein: CASSLGATGENEQYF.

This chain uses TRBV5-8 with TRBJ1-5; weak D call: TRBD1 (5 bases). V was clipped by 0 bases and J by 3 bases, with 10 bases between them. Per germline, CDR1 SGHTS and CDR2 YDEGEE. The CDR3 runs to 15 residues. The CDR3 sequence is CASSLDGTINQPQHF. The CDR3 DNA is TGTGCCAGCAGCTTGGATGGGACCATCAATCAGCCCCAGCATTTT.

The chain uses TRBV29-1 and TRBJ2-7; 7 bases map to TRBD1. The CDR3 is 13 residues long. V dropped 2 bases and J dropped 2; count of bases not matched to a gene: 3. Per the germline V gene, CDR1 is SQVTM and CDR2 is ANQGSEA. This chain's CDR3 is CSVERQGPYEQYF. The CDR3 DNA reads as TGCAGCGTTGAAAGACAGGGTCCCTACGAGCAGTACTTC.

The rearrangement uses TRBV16 and TRBJ2-1; 10 nucleotides match TRBD2. Per germline, CDR1 KGHSY and CDR2 FQNENV. The CDR3 is 18 residues long. The V and J ends lost 1 base and 2 bases, in that order; junction bases with no gene match: 8. The DNA of the CDR3 is TGTGCCAGCAGCCAATTTCCCCTAGCGGGAGTCACCTACAATGAGCAGTTCTTC. Amino acids: CASSQFPLAGVTYNEQFF.

The chain recombines TRBV10-3 with TRBJ2-1; 8 bases match TRBD2. The CDR3 loop spans 16 amino acids. CDR1 and CDR2 (germline): ENHRY, SYGVKD. J was trimmed by 7 bases and V by 0 bases; bases with no gene match: 8. In DNA, the CDR3 is TGTGCCATCAGTGAGTCGGTAGCTAGCGGGCTGAATGAGCAGTTCTTC. The encoded protein is CAISESVASGLNEQFF.

This clone was observed a few times. V and J are TRBV7-9 and TRBJ1-5; maybe TRBD1 (5 bases). This CDR3 is 14 amino acids long. Trimming pared 1 base from V and 3 bases from J, leaving 7 bases between. Germline CDR1 and CDR2: SEHNR and FQNEAQ (reference sequence). As DNA, the CDR3 is TGTGCCAGCAGCTTAGGACAGCACAATCAGCCCCAGCATTTT. It specifies CASSLGQHNQPQHF.

The chain is built from TRBV7-2 and TRBJ1-5, with no clear D. The CDR3 totals 12 residues. Germline CDR1 SGHTA, CDR2 FQGNSA. The V gene lost 5 bases and the J gene lost 5 bases, with 7 bases spanning the gap. The CDR3 coding sequence is TGTGCCAGCAGCCCCGCCCATCAGCCCCAGCATTTT. Amino acid sequence: CASSPAHQPQHF.

The rearrangement joins TRBV20-1 to TRBJ2-5; D call uncertain. Between the trimmed V and J ends, which lost 4 bases and 4 bases, there was a span of 7 bases. Per germline, CDR1 DFQATT and CDR2 SNEGSKA (reference sequence). This CDR3 has 11 residues. The CDR3 DNA is TGCAGTGCTACAGCTTTAGAGACCCAGTACTTC. Translating gives CSATALETQYF.

The CDR3 sequence is CASSPPGQPEYEQYF. The DNA of the CDR3 is TGTGCCAGCTCTCCTCCCGGACAGCCGGAATACGAGCAGTACTTC. This chain joins TRBV18 and TRBJ2-7, with D possibly TRBD1 on 6 matching bases. The germline V and J ends were trimmed by 6 bases and 4 bases, with 19 bases remaining between them. This CDR3 contains 15 residues. Germline V gene lookup returns CDR1 KGHSH and CDR2 LQKENI.

The gene calls are TRBV10-3 and TRBJ2-3; D is unclear. CDR3 length equals 13 residues. Germline-derived CDR1 and CDR2 are ENHRY and SYGVKD. The V end was cut by 3 bases, the J end by 3 bases, with 7 bases between. This CDR3 reads CAISDRETDTQYF. The DNA of the CDR3 is TGTGCCATCAGTGATCGAGAGACAGATACGCAGTATTTT.

This clone has just a few counts. The chain carries TRBV29-1 and TRBJ2-2; D possibly corresponds to TRBD2 (7 bases). Germline values: CDR1 SQVTM, CDR2 ANQGSEA. CDR3 length: 13 amino acids. Trimming took off 5 bases at V and 2 bases at J, with 9 bases between the two ends. CDR3 residues: CSVRGGNTGELFF. DNA of the CDR3: TGCAGCGTTAGGGGGGGCAACACCGGGGAGCTGTTTTTT.

V usage is TRBV5-6 and J usage is TRBJ1-1, with D maybe TRBD1 (6 bases). Germline CDR1 and CDR2: SGHDT and YYEEEE. This CDR3 contains 14 residues. Trimming removed 4 bases from V and 1 base from J, with 11 bases in between. CDR3 residues: CASSPGTPNTEAFF. CDR3 bases: TGTGCCAGCAGCCCGGGGACACCGAACACTGAAGCTTTCTTT.

This clone occurred once. The chain joins TRBV6-1 to TRBJ2-5; 7 bases line up with TRBD1. The CDR3 is 14 residues long. The ends lost 6 bases at V and 5 bases at J; junction bases unmatched: 9. Per germline, CDR1 MNHNS and CDR2 SASEGT. CDR3 nucleotides: TGTGCCAGCAGATCACAGGGGTTTGGGGAGACCCAGTACTTC. Translating gives CASRSQGFGETQYF.

This clone was observed a single time. This chain uses TRBV7-2 with TRBJ2-2; the D is unclear. Per germline, CDR1 SGHTA and CDR2 FQGNSA. The CDR3 is 17 residues long. Trimming took off 1 base at V and 4 bases at J, with 16 bases between the two ends. The CDR3: CASSLGGSGSLTGELFF. For the CDR3, the DNA is TGTGCCAGCAGCTTAGGAGGCTCAGGATCCCTCACCGGGGAGCTGTTTTTT.

This clone was seen only a few times. The J gene is TRBJ2-3, the V gene TRBV30, with D uncertain. V was clipped by 3 bases and J by 6 bases, with 10 bases between them. Germline lookup yields CDR1 GTSNPN and CDR2 SVGIG (reference sequence). This CDR3 region has 12 residues. CDR3 bases: TGTGCCTGGAGCCTCGGGTCGGATACGCAGTATTTT. This codes for CAWSLGSDTQYF.

The chain has TRBV18 and TRBJ2-1; no definite D call. This CDR3 is 12 amino acids long. The V gene lost 3 bases and the J gene lost 6 bases, with 6 bases spanning the gap. CDR1 and CDR2 from the germline V gene are KGHSH and LQKENI. DNA for the CDR3: TGTGCCAGCTCACCCCCCCTCAATGAGCAGTTCTTC. Translating it yields CASSPPLNEQFF.

The CDR3 sequence is CASSESGREVNEQFF. For the CDR3, the DNA is TGCGCCAGCAGCGAGAGCGGGAGGGAAGTCAATGAGCAGTTCTTC. The chain combines TRBV5-1 with TRBJ2-1; 10 bases map to TRBD2. The CDR3 totals 15 residues. V lost 4 bases to trimming and J lost 6 bases; unmatched junction nucleotides: 7. Germline CDR1 is SGHRS and CDR2 is YFSETQ.

V usage is TRBV4-1 and J usage is TRBJ2-7, with TRBD2 identical over 7 bases. This CDR3 has 16 residues. CDR1 is MGHRA and CDR2 is YSYEKL in the germline V gene. The ends lost 1 base at V and 1 base at J; junction bases unmatched: 7. The CDR3 region has the DNA TGCGCCAGCAGCCAAGCTTCGCGCGGGGGATCCTACGAGCAGTACTTC. Protein product: CASSQASRGGSYEQYF.

The V gene is TRBV4-3, the J gene TRBJ2-4, with 7 bases fitting TRBD1. From germline, CDR1 is LGHNA and CDR2 YSLEER. The CDR3 spans 18 residues. The V gene end was trimmed by 2 bases and the J gene end by 2 bases; junction bases not matched to a gene: 12. CDR3 in amino acids: CASSQYLQGEMTKNIQYF. DNA of the CDR3: TGCGCCAGCAGCCAATACCTTCAGGGGGAGATGACCAAAAACATTCAGTACTTC.